This T cell receptor (beta chain) was sequenced for a study of monozygotic twins with inflammatory bowel disease. Study results and caveats: Repertoire similarity matched across concordant and discordant twins, perhaps owing to limited power. Immunosuppressive treatment differences may have increased patient repertoire variability.

TCRdb re-called the 5' RACE reads, yielding one record per CDR3 amino acid sequence without DNA. The listing contains around 100,000 distinct CDR3 sequences. Turning to this clonotype: The antigen is undetermined.

CDR1 and CDR2 from the germline V gene are SGHRS and YFSETQ. The CDR3 consists of 15 residues. The receptor was derived from a human donor with ulcerative colitis or Crohn's disease, or a healthy co-twin of an affected twin (not recorded which). The chain links TRBV5-1 to TRBJ2-2; TCRdb designates TRBD1, a call that cannot be tested without DNA. Sequencing was carried out using blood. The CDR3: CASRFGGHNTGELFF.